This T cell receptor (beta chain) was documented in a study of blood T cell repertoires in COVID-19 (dated by TCRdb to 2019 to 2021). Some background on the complete study: Samples from collaborators originated in the United States, Italy and Spain and spanned both the acute and convalescent phases of COVID-19. The repertoires were made available in a free public database intended to serve as a resource for research on the immune response to SARS-CoV-2. The material from the prospective study consisted of cDNA or gDNA derived from T cells, B-cell-depleted T cells, or PBMCs. A de-identified subject ID, COVID-19 status, age in years and sex were almost always included in the sample metadata. Subjects who had been exposed to COVID-19, were actively infected with it, or had recovered from it provided the deeply sampled blood TCRbeta repertoires that made up the dataset. Samples came from the ongoing ImmuneRACE study (first 160 participants) plus 1,254 subjects from 6 global collaborators. Where HLA class I and class II types were available, the types were taken from metadata supplied by the sample provider, not from assay-based typing. Results and caveats for the whole study, not just this receptor: How much clinical and demographic metadata was included differed by source and by participant, and the metadata was provided uncurated.

About this clone itself: Its antigen remains unidentified. Per-base quality was not reported, and no clone a single base away is much larger than it.

Trimming takes 3 bases from V and 4 bases from J, and the germline ends sit 12 bases apart. The CDR3 goes from the cysteine to the phenylalanine over 14 residues. Only the CDR3 part of the read is kept: 42 bases, read in frame from the first base. CDR1 is given as SGHDN and CDR2 as FVKESK, both from the germline V gene. TCRbeta CDR3 regions were amplified from genomic DNA using the immunoSEQ Assay, a bias-controlled multiplex PCR. In the source study's methods: The number of nucleated cells in each sample was estimated from the amplification of reference gene primers within the assay. To quantify the absolute abundance of each unique TCRbeta CDR3 rearrangement, sequence reads were collapsed and filtered. For each sample, productive Simpson clonality was calculated as the square root of Simpson's diversity index over productive rearrangements. Not all clones reach the TCRdb copy of this immuneACCESS table, which keeps in-frame sequences only. Checked studies attribute under half of the gap to unresolved V genes and leave the rest unexplained. The DNA gave D and trimming, while V, J and clone size come from that table. The sample table contains some 93,000 clones; only one count was recorded for roughly 79% of them. Of the sample, roughly 10% is held by the ten largest clones.

Each collaborating institution followed its own protocols to collect whole blood in K2EDTA tubes. Collaborator samples were shipped for TCRbeta analysis as frozen whole blood, isolated PBMCs, or DNA extracted from either sample type. The specimen was peripheral blood. The sequence is built from TRBV14 and TRBJ1-2, with TRBD1 perhaps the D gene, on 6 matching bases. This receptor was identified in a man aged 70-80 years with acute or convalescent COVID-19. The CDR3 sequence is CASSQDRNSYGYTF. The nucleotide sequence reads TGTGCCAGCAGCCAGGACAGAAATTCCTATGGCTACACCTTC.